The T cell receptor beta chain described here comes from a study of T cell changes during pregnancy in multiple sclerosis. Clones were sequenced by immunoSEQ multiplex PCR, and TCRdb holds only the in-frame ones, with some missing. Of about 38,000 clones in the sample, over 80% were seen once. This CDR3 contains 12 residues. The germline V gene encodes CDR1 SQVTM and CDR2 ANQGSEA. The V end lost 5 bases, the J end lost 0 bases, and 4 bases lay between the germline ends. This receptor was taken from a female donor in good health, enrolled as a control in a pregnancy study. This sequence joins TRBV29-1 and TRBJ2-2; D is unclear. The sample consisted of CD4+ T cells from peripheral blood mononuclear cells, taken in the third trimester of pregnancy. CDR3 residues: CSVRSNTGELFF. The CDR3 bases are TGCAGCGTTCGTTCGAACACCGGGGAGCTGTTTTTT.